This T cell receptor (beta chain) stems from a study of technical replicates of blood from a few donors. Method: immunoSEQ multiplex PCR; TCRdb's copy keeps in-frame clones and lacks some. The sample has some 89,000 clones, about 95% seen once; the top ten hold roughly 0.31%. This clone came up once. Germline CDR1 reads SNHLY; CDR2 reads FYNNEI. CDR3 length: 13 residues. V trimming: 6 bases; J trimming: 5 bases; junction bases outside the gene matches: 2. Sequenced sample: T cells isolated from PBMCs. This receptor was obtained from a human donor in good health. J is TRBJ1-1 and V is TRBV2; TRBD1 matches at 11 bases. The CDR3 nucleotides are TGTGCCAGCAGGGACAGGGGGCTTACTGAAGCTTTCTTT. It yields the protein CASRDRGLTEAFF.